A single sample gave rise to the 12 T cell receptor beta chains below, sequenced in a study of blood T cell repertoires in COVID-19 (dated by TCRdb to about 2020). Library preparation employed the immunoSEQ multiplex PCR assay. The table was pulled from immuneACCESS by TCRdb, which kept in-frame rearrangements only. Such tables lose some clones; where checked, under half of the loss comes from unresolved V genes, and the rest has no known cause. For this sample there are roughly 290,000 clones; approximately 83% appear just once. Clones ranked in the top ten supply approximately 4% of the sample. Sequencing was done on a sample of PBMCs or T cells enriched from blood (not recorded which). Receptor source: a woman aged 25 to 39 who had recovered from COVID-19.

The V and J genes are TRBV6-5 and TRBJ2-3, with D tentatively TRBD2 (6 bases). Trimming shortened V by 3 bases and J by 4 bases, and 17 bases separated the two germline ends. Germline V lookup: CDR1 MNHEY, CDR2 SVGAGI. The CDR3 sequence is 16 residues long. The CDR3, as DNA: TGTGCCAGCAGTTATTCCCCCGGGGGACCGCCAGATACGCAGTATTTT. Translated: CASSYSPGGPPDTQYF.

The V and J genes are TRBV29-1 and TRBJ2-7; tentatively, D is TRBD1 (6 bases). This CDR3 contains 14 residues. CDR1 is SQVTM, CDR2 ANQGSEA, per germline. V shed 4 bases and J shed 2 bases, with 15 bases lying between them. CDR3 nucleotide sequence: TGCAGCGTTGGGGAGTACCAGGGGACCTACGAGCAGTACTTC. Its protein product is CSVGEYQGTYEQYF.

J is TRBJ2-7 and V is TRBV6-5, with 7 bases lining up with TRBD2. The CDR3 is 14 amino acids. The trim removed 7 bases at V and 0 bases at J, leaving 6 bases unmatched. CDR1 is MNHEY, CDR2 SVGAGI, per germline. CDR3 sequence: CASMMGLSSYEQYF. DNA of the CDR3: TGTGCCAGCATGATGGGACTAAGCTCCTACGAGCAGTACTTC.

The chain has TRBV10-2 and TRBJ1-4; 11 bases fit TRBD1. Germline CDR1 reads WSHSY; CDR2 reads SAAADI. J lost 5 bases, V lost 6 bases, and 8 bases had no gene match. CDR3 length: 16 residues. The CDR3 DNA reads as TGCGCCAGCAGGGCGGGACAGGGGGAAGTGAATGAAAAACTGTTTTTT. It is translated as CASRAGQGEVNEKLFF.

This clone is a singleton in its sample. V and J are TRBV7-6 and TRBJ2-5; possibly TRBD1 for D (6 bases). This CDR3 comprises 15 residues. Trimming took off 5 bases at V and 2 bases at J, with 15 bases between the two ends. Germline-derived CDR1 and CDR2 are SGHVS and FNYEAQ. This chain's CDR3 is CASSLPGHFQETQYF. In DNA, the CDR3 is TGTGCCAGCAGCCTACCGGGACATTTTCAAGAGACCCAGTACTTC.

There are a few counts of this clone. The J gene is TRBJ2-2, the V gene TRBV24-1; a possible D gene is TRBD1 (6 bases). The CDR3 is 15 amino acids. The V gene's germline CDR1 is KGHDR and CDR2 SFDVKD. Trimming stripped 7 bases from V and 4 bases from J, with 15 bases between. DNA of the CDR3: TGTGCCACCAGAGGTTCCAGGGGACGCACCGGGGAGCTGTTTTTT. This sequence encodes CATRGSRGRTGELFF.

The gene calls are TRBV30 and TRBJ1-2; a possible D gene is TRBD1 (5 bases). In germline, CDR1 is GTSNPN, CDR2 SVGIG (reference sequence). The V and J ends lost 2 bases and 8 bases respectively, with 21 bases between them. The CDR3 is made up of 15 amino acids. The CDR3 DNA reads as TGTGCCTGGAGTCCCACAGCGACAGAGCCTGACGGCTACACCTTC. Its protein product is CAWSPTATEPDGYTF.

This rearrangement joins TRBV4-1 to TRBJ1-5; D is uncertain. The ends were cut back, 0 bases at V and 5 bases at J, with 17 bases in the middle. Germline V CDR1 and CDR2: MGHRA, YSYEKL. The CDR3 is 17 amino acids. CDR3 sequence: CASSQEAPVGGYQPQHF. CDR3 DNA sequence: TGCGCCAGCAGCCAAGAAGCCCCTGTGGGAGGGTATCAGCCCCAGCATTTT.

The chain combines TRBV5-5 with TRBJ1-1, with D perhaps matching TRBD1 (5 bases). The ends were cut back, 4 bases at V and 1 base at J, with 11 bases in the middle. This CDR3 comprises 14 residues. Looked up from germline, CDR1 is SGHKS and CDR2 is YYEKEE (reference sequence). The CDR3: CASSRPTGNTEAFF. The DNA for the CDR3 is TGTGCCAGCAGCCGGCCAACAGGGAACACTGAAGCTTTCTTT.

The gene calls are TRBV27 and TRBJ1-1, with TRBD1 as a possible D gene (6 bases). The CDR3 consists of 16 residues. Trimming shortened V by 3 bases and J by 3 bases, and 17 bases separated the two germline ends. In germline, CDR1 is MNHEY, CDR2 SMNVEV (reference sequence). The CDR3 here is CASSFDRPPRDTEAFF. The CDR3 DNA sequence: TGTGCCAGCAGTTTCGACAGGCCCCCTCGGGACACTGAAGCTTTCTTT.

The rearrangement links TRBV18 to TRBJ2-4; the match to TRBD1 covers 7 bases. CDR3 length: 16 residues. V was clipped by 6 bases and J by 5 bases; unmatched bases: 13. Germline V gene sequence: CDR1 KGHSH, CDR2 LQKENI. CDR3 coding DNA: TGTGCCAGCTCTCCCACGAGGCAGGGGGTTCAAAACATTCAGTACTTC. Residues: CASSPTRQGVQNIQYF.

The V gene is TRBV7-9, the J gene TRBJ2-1; D is perhaps TRBD2 (6 bases). The germline CDR1 and CDR2 sequences are SEHNR and FQNEAQ (reference sequence). Trimming took off 5 bases at V and 7 bases at J, with 21 bases between the two ends. The CDR3 length is 16 residues. Here the CDR3 DNA reads TGTGCCAGCAGCCCGCGACTAGTTCCTGAGAGGAATGAGCAGTTCTTC. It encodes CASSPRLVPERNEQFF.